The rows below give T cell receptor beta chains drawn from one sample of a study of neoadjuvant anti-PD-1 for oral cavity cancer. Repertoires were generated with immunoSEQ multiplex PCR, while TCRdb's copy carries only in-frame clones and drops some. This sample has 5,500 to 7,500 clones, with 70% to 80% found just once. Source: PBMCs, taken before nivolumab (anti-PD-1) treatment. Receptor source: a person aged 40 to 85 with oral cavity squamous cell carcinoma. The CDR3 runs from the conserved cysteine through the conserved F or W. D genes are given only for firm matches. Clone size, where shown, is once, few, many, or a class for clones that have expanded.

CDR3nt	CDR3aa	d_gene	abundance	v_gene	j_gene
TGTGCCAGCAGCCGGGACAGGGGGAGTTCACCCCTCCACTTT	CASSRDRGSSPLHF	TRBD1	-	TRBV6-6	TRBJ1-6
TGTGCCAGCAGCCTGACTAGCGGGGGGGCCGGGGAGCTGTTTTTT	CASSLTSGGAGELFF	TRBD2	-	TRBV7-8	TRBJ2-2
TGTGCCAGCAGGGGAACAGACAGGCCCGAAGCTTTCTTT	CASRGTDRPEAFF	-	-	TRBV6-1	TRBJ1-1
TGTGCCAGCAGCTTCCAGACAGGGGAGAATGAAAAACTGTTTTTT	CASSFQTGENEKLFF	TRBD1	-	TRBV7-2	TRBJ1-4
TGTGCCAGCACGATACCCCGGGGGGGGTCCTACAATGAGCAGTTCTTC	CASTIPRGGSYNEQFF	TRBD2	-	TRBV7-2	TRBJ2-1
TGTGCCAGCAGCCTAGCCCAATTGACAGGGGGCTACGAGCAGTACTTC	CASSLAQLTGGYEQYF	TRBD1	few	TRBV7-8	TRBJ2-7
TGTGCCAGCAGCTTAGGGGCGACTAACTATGGCTACACCTTC	CASSLGATNYGYTF	-	once	TRBV5-4	TRBJ1-2
TGTGCCAGCAGTGAAGCTTGGGGCGGTGGTAGAGCCCAGCATTTT	CASSEAWGGGRAQHF	-	-	TRBV6-1	TRBJ1-5
TGTGCCAGCAGTCCAGCGGGGGAAAATGGCTCTGGAAACACCATATATTTT	CASSPAGENGSGNTIYF	-	once	TRBV4-2	TRBJ1-3
TGCAGCGTTGAAATCAGGGAGGCTAATGAAAAACTGTTTTTT	CSVEIREANEKLFF	-	few	TRBV29-1	TRBJ1-4
TGCGCCAGCAGCCCCAATGGGCTGGTTGGGTATGGCTACACCTTC	CASSPNGLVGYGYTF	-	-	TRBV5-1	TRBJ1-2
TGCGCCAGCAGTTACCGAAAGACCTATGGCTACACCTTC	CASSYRKTYGYTF	-	-	TRBV10-1	TRBJ1-2
TGCGCCAGCAGCCTTGACACGACACTAAACAATTCACCCCTCCACTTT	CASSLDTTLNNSPLHF	-	few	TRBV4-3	TRBJ1-6
TGCAGCGTCGGGAAGACAGAAAACACTGAAGCTTTCTTT	CSVGKTENTEAFF	-	-	TRBV29-1	TRBJ1-1
TGCGCCAGCAGCTTGTTACAGGGAAACACCGGGGAGCTGTTTTTT	CASSLLQGNTGELFF	-	-	TRBV5-1	TRBJ2-2